This T cell receptor (beta chain) emerged from a study of cytomegalovirus exposure and HLA in healthy donors. Study-level information: Among the roughly 370 genotyped donors, 65% to 90% were placed in the Caucasian-associated ancestry cluster. The study's findings and limits: Per published reports, the classifier diagnosed cytomegalovirus status with high specificity and sensitivity. Prior analysis indicated that the majority of TCR beta V segments exhibited productivity approximately 90% or approximately 30% of the time.

With 60 Vbeta and 13 Jbeta primers, the PCR was carried out. Generated by immunoSEQ multiplex PCR, the TCRdb table keeps only in-frame clones and is missing some. This table holds fewer than 200,000 clones, 75% to 85% found once. To note about this clone: The antigen is undetermined. Other nucleotide sequences in the sample specify the same CDR3.

CDR3 length: 16 residues. CDR1 is SGHTA, CDR2 FQGNSA, per germline. The germline V and J ends were trimmed by 3 bases and 0 bases, with 11 bases remaining between them. The sequencing input was PBMCs. The chain carries TRBV7-2 and TRBJ1-4, with D perhaps TRBD1 (6 bases). The source is a man between 25 and 39 years old in good health and CMV-seronegative. CDR3 amino acids: CASSLTGLATNEKLFF. In DNA, the CDR3 is TGTGCCAGCAGCTTGACAGGATTGGCAACTAATGAAAAACTGTTTTTT.